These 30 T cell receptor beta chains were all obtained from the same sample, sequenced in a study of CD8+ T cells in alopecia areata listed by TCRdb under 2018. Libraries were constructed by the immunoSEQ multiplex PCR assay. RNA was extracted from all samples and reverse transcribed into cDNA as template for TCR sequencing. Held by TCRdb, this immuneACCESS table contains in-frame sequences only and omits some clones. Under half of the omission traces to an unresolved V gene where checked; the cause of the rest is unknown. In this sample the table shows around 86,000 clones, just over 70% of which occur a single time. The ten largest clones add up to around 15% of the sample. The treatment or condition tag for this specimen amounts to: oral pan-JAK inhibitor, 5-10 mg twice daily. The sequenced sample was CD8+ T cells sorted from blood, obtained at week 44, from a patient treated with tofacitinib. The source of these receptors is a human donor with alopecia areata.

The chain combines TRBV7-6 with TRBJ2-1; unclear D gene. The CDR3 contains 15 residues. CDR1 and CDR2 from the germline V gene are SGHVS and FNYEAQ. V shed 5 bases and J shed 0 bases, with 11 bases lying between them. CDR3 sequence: CASSHDPSSYNEQFF. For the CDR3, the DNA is TGTGCCAGCAGCCACGACCCAAGCTCCTACAATGAGCAGTTCTTC.

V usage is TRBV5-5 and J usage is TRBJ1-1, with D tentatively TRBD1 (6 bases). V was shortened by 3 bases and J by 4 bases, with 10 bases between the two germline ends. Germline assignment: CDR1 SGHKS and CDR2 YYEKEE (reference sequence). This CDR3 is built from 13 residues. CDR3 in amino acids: CASSWTDSTEAFF. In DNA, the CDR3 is TGTGCCAGCAGCTGGACGGACAGCACTGAAGCTTTCTTT.

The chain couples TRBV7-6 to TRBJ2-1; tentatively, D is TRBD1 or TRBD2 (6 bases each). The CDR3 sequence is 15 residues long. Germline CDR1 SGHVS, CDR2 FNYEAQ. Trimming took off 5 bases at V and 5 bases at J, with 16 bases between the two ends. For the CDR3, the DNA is TGTGCCAGCAGCAAGACTAGAGGGGGAAACAATGAGCAGTTCTTC. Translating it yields CASSKTRGGNNEQFF.

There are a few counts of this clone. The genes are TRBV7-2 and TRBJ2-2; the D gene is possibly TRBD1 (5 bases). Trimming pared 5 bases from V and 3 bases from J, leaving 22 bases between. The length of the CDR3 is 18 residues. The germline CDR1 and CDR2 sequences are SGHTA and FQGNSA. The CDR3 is CASSTRWLGALDTGELFF. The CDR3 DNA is TGTGCCAGCAGCACCCGGTGGCTAGGGGCTTTGGACACCGGGGAGCTGTTTTTT.

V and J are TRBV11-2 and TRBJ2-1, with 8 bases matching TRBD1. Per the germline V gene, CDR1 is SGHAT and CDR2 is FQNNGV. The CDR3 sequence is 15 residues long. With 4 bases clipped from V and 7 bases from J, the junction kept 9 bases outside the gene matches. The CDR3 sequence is CASSSRGQGGNEQFF. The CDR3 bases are TGTGCCAGCAGCTCTAGAGGACAGGGAGGAAATGAGCAGTTCTTC.

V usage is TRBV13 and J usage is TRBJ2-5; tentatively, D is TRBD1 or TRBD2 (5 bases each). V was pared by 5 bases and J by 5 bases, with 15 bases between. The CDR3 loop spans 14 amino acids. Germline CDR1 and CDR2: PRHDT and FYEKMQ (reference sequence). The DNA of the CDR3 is TGTGCCAGCAGCCCAGAGAGGGGAACCGAGACCCAGTACTTC. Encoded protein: CASSPERGTETQYF.

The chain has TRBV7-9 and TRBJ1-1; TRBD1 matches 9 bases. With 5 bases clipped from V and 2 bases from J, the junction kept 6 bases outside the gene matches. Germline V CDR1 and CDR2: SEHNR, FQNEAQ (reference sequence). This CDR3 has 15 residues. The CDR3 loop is CASSPGTGINTEAFF. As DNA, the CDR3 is TGTGCCAGCAGCCCAGGGACAGGGATCAACACTGAAGCTTTCTTT. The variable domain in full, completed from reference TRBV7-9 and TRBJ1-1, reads DTGVSQNPRHKITKRGQNVTFRCDPISEHNRLYWYRQTLGQGPEFLTYFQNEAQLEKSRLLSDRFSAERPKGSFSTLEIQRTEQGDSAMYLCASSPGTGINTEAFFGQGTRLTVV.

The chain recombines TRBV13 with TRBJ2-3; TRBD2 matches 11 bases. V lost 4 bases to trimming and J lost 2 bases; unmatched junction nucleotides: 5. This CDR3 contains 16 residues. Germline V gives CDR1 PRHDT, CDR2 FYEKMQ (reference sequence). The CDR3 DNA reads TGTGCCAGCAGCTCACGACTAGCGGGGACCACAGATACGCAGTATTTT. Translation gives CASSSRLAGTTDTQYF.

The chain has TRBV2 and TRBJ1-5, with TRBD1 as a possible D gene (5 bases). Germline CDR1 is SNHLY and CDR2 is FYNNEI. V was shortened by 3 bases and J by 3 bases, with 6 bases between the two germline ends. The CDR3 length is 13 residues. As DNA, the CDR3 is TGTGCCAGCAGTGAGGGGCCCAATCAGCCCCAGCATTTT. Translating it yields CASSEGPNQPQHF.

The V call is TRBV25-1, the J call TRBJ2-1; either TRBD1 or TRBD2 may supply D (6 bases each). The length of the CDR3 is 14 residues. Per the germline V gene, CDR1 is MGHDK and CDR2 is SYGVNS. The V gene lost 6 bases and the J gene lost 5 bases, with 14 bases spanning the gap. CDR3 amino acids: CASSGMGGNNEQFF. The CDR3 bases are TGTGCCAGCAGCGGGATGGGGGGCAACAATGAGCAGTTCTTC.

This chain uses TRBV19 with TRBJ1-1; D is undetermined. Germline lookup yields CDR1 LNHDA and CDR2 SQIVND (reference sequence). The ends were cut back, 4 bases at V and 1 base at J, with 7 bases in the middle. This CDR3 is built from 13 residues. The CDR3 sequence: CASSSDPNTEAFF. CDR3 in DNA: TGTGCCAGTAGTAGCGACCCGAACACTGAAGCTTTCTTT.

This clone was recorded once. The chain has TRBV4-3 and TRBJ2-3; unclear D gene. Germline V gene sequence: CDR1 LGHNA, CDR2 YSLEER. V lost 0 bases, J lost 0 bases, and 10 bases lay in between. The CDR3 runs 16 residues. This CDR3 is CASSQDGATSTDTQYF. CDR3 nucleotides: TGCGCCAGCAGCCAAGATGGCGCGACTAGCACAGATACGCAGTATTTT.

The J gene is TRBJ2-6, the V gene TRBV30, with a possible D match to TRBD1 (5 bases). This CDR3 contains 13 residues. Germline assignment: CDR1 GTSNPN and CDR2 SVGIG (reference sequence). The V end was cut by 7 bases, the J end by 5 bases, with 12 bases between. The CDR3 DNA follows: TGTGCCTTGACAGCAACTAGGGCCAACGTCCTGACTTTC. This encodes CALTATRANVLTF.

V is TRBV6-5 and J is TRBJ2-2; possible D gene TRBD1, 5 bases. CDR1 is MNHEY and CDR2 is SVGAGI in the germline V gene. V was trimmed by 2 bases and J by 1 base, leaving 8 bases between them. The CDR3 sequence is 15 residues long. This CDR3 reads CASSYTTENTGELFF. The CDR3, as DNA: TGTGCCAGCAGTTACACGACAGAGAACACCGGGGAGCTGTTTTTT.

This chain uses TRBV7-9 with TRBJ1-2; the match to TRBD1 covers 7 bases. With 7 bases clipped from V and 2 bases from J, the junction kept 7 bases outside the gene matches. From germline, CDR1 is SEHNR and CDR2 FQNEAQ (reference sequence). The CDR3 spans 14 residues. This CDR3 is CASIRTGTNYGYTF. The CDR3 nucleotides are TGTGCCAGCATCCGGACAGGAACAAACTATGGCTACACCTTC.

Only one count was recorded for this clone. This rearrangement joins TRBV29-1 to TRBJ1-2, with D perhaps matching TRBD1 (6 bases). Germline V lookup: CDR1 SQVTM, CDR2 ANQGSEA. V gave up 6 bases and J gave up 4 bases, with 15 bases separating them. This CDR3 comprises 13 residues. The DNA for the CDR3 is TGCAGCGTGGAACCGGGACAAAGCTATGGCTACACCTTC. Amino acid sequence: CSVEPGQSYGYTF.

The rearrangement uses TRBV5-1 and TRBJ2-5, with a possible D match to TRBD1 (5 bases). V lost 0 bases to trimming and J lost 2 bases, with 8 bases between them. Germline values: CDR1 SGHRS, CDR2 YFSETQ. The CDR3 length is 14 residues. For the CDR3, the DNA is TGCGCCAGCAGCTTGGAGACAGATCAAGAGACCCAGTACTTC. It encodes CASSLETDQETQYF.

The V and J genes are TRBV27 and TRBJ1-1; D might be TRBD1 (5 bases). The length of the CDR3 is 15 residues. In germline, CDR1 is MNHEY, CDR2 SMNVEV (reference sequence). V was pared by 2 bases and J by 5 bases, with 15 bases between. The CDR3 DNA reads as TGTGCCAGCAGTTTAGGGGCCCCTTCGGGGACTGAAGCTTTCTTT. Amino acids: CASSLGAPSGTEAFF.

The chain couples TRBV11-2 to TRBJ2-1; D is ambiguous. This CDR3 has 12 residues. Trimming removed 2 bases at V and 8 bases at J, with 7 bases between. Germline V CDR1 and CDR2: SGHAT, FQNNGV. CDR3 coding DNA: TGTGCCAGCAGCTTATTTCGGGATGAGCAGTTCTTC. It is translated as CASSLFRDEQFF.

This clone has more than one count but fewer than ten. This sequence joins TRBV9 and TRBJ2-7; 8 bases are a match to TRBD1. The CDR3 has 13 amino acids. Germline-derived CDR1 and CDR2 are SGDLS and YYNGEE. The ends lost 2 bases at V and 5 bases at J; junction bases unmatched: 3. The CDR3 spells CASSVTGDDEQYF. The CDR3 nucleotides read TGTGCCAGCAGCGTGACAGGGGACGACGAGCAGTACTTC.

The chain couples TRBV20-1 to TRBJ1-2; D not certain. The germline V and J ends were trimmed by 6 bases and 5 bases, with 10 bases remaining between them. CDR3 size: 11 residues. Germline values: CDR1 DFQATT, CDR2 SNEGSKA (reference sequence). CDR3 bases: TGCAGTGCGATCGAACGGTATGGCTACACCTTC. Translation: CSAIERYGYTF.

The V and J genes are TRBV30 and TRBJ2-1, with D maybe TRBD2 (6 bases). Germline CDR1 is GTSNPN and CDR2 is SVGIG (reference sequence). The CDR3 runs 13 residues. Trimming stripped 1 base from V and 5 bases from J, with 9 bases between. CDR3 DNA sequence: TGTGCCTGGAGTGCCGGGAGCAACAATGAGCAGTTCTTC. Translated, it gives CAWSAGSNNEQFF.

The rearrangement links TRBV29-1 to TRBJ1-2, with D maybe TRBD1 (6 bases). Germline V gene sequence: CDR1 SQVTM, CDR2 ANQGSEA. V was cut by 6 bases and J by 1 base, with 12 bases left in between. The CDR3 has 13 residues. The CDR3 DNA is TGCAGCGTCAAGGGGGAAATTAACTATGGCTACACCTTC. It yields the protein CSVKGEINYGYTF.

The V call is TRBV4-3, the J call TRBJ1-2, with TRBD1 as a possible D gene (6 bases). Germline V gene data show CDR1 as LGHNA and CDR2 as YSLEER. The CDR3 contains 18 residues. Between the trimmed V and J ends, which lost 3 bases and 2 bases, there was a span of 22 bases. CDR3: CASSHLSSTGTINYGYTF. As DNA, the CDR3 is TGCGCCAGCAGCCATCTTTCTTCTACCGGGACAATCAACTATGGCTACACCTTC.

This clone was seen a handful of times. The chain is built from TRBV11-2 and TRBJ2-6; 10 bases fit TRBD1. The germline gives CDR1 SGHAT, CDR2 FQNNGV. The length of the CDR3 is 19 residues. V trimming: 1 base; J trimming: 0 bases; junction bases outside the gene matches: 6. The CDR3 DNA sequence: TGTGCCAGCAGCTTAGGCCCCGGGACAGGGGCCTCTGGGGCCAACGTCCTGACTTTC. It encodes CASSLGPGTGASGANVLTF.

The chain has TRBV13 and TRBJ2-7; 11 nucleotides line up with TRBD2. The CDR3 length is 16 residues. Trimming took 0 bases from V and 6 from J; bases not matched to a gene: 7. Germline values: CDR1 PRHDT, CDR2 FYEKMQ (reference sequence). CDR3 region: CASSLGGGLAGSEQYF. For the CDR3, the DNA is TGTGCCAGCAGCTTAGGCGGTGGACTAGCGGGCTCCGAGCAGTACTTC.

The CDR3 here is CASSHPVGNTEAFF. In nucleotides, the CDR3 is TGCGCCAGCAGCCACCCCGTGGGGAACACTGAAGCTTTCTTT. The chain is built from TRBV4-1 and TRBJ1-1; D is undetermined. The CDR3 is 14 residues long. Between the trimmed V and J ends, which lost 3 bases and 1 base, there was a span of 9 bases. Per germline, CDR1 MGHRA and CDR2 YSYEKL.

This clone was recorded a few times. DNA of the CDR3: TGTGCCAGCAGCTTAGCGATAGCATCGTCCGATACGCAGTATTTT. The encoded protein is CASSLAIASSDTQYF. This rearrangement joins TRBV7-6 to TRBJ2-3; D not certain. The CDR3 consists of 15 residues. The germline gives CDR1 SGHVS, CDR2 FNYEAQ. The germline V and J ends were trimmed by 0 bases and 6 bases, with 13 bases remaining between them. Full variable domain (remainder filled in from reference TRBV7-6 and TRBJ2-3): GAGVSQSPRYKVTKRGQDVALRCDPISGHVSLYWYRQALGQGPEFLTYFNYEAQQDKSGLPNDRFSAERPEGSISTLTIQRTEQRDSAMYRCASSLAIASSDTQYFGPGTRLTVL.

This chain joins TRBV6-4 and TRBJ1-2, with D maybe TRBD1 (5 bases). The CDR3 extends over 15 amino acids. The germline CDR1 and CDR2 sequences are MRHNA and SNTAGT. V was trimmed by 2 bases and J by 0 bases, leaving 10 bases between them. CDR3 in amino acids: CASSDRGPTNYGYTF. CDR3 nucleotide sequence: TGTGCCAGCAGTGACAGGGGACCGACTAACTATGGCTACACCTTC.

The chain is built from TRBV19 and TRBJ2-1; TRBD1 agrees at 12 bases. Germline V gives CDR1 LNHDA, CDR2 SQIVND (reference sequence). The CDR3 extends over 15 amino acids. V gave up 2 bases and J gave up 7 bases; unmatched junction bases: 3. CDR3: CASSIPGQGANEQFF. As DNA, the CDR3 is TGTGCCAGTAGTATACCGGGACAGGGGGCGAATGAGCAGTTCTTC.